Here is one T cell receptor beta chain with its context. What it binds is not known. This specimen belongs to a study of cytomegalovirus exposure and HLA in healthy donors. Study-level results: Researchers catalogued 164 TCR beta chains as cytomegalovirus-associated.

PCR amplification relied on 60 Vbeta primers (plus 13 Jbeta primers). The method was immunoSEQ multiplex PCR; TCRdb's version includes in-frame clones alone and lacks a portion of them. The repertoire holds about 200,000 clones, with less than 90% as singletons. The sequencing input was PBMCs. The TCR sequence derives from a woman aged 25 to 39 in good health and CMV-seronegative.

This chain's CDR3 is CASRAMLPNYGYTF. CDR3 nucleotides: TGTGCCAGTAGAGCCATGTTGCCCAACTATGGCTACACCTTC. This chain joins TRBV19 and TRBJ1-2; D is unclear. The V and J ends lost 6 bases and 2 bases respectively, with 13 bases between them. CDR1 is LNHDA, CDR2 SQIVND, per germline (reference sequence). CDR3 length: 14 amino acids.